Below are 29 T cell receptor beta chains sequenced from a single sample in a study of low-dose radiotherapy and immunotherapy resistance in tumors. Time point here: after trial treatment. The treatment: LDRT plus nivolumab, ipilimumab, low-dose cyclophosphamide and aspirin (RACIN trial). TRAV- and TRBV-specific primers, spanning alpha and beta chains, primed first-strand cDNA. TCR amplification involved about 18 PCR cycles with a constant-region primer and V-primer adapter. TCRdb itself ran the reads through MiXCR, one entry per CDR3 protein. The repertoire holds under 75,000 distinct CDR3 sequences, with around a quarter as singletons. The source material was PBMCs, sampled after low-dose radiotherapy plus immunotherapy. These receptors were obtained from a male donor with prostate cancer.

This sequence joins TRBV19 and TRBJ1-3, with no clear D. V was clipped by 4 bases and J by 0 bases, with 13 bases between them. The CDR3 contains 16 residues. CDR1 and CDR2 (germline): LNHDA, SQIVND (reference sequence). This chain's CDR3 is CASSTRGGLSGNTIYF. The CDR3 region has the DNA TGTGCCAGTAGTACCCGCGGCGGCCTCTCTGGAAACACCATATATTTT.

This clonotype has at least ten counts. V and J are TRBV12-3 or TRBV12-4 and TRBJ2-2; 8 bases match TRBD2. V shed 2 bases, J shed 4 bases, and the junction held 6 bases outside the gene matches. This CDR3 region has 16 residues. The CDR3: CASSLSTSGPTGELFF. CDR3 DNA: TGTGCCAGCAGTTTATCTACTAGCGGACCCACCGGGGAGCTGTTTTTT.

Details on this clonotype: This likely reflects a read error, since a far larger clone is one base away. This chain links TRBV2 with TRBJ2-1; D unresolved. The V end was cut by 8 bases, the J end by 10 bases, with 18 bases between. From germline, CDR1 is SNHLY and CDR2 FYNNEI. There are 13 residues in the CDR3. CDR3 in amino acids: CASQDVFSYEQFF. The CDR3, as DNA: TGTGCCAGCCAGGACGTCTTCTCCTACGAGCAGTTCTTC.

This clonotype was recorded at least ten times. The rearrangement joins TRBV27 to TRBJ2-1; 8 positions agree with TRBD2. The V gene end was trimmed by 3 bases and the J gene end by 9 bases; junction bases not matched to a gene: 7. The germline V gene encodes CDR1 MNHEY and CDR2 SMNVEV (reference sequence). The CDR3 runs 14 residues. CDR3 bases: TGTGCCAGCAGTTTGAGACGGGAGGGCCTTGAGCAGTTCTTC. As protein: CASSLRREGLEQFF.

This clonotype has at least ten counts. The rearrangement uses TRBV18 and TRBJ1-2; D unresolved. The CDR3 is 15 residues long. Per germline, CDR1 KGHSH and CDR2 LQKENI. Trimming took 1 base from V and 4 from J, leaving 13 bases between them. The CDR3 nucleotides are TGTGCCAGCTCACCACAGACCACTCTAGGCTATGGCTACACCTTC. It encodes CASSPQTTLGYGYTF.

This clonotype has just a few counts. This chain joins TRBV5-8 and TRBJ2-5; D is undetermined. CDR1 and CDR2 from the germline V gene are SGHTS and YDEGEE. The CDR3 sequence is 14 residues long. V was cut by 2 bases and J by 3 bases, with 11 bases left in between. The CDR3 DNA sequence: TGTGCCAGCAGCTTCGGTGGGAAGGAAGAGACCCAGTACTTC. It codes for CASSFGGKEETQYF.

At least ten counts were recorded for this clonotype. This rearrangement joins TRBV15 to TRBJ2-1; 7 positions match TRBD2. The CDR3 spans 17 residues. CDR1 and CDR2 from the germline V gene are LNHNV and YYDKDF (reference sequence). V was pared by 4 bases and J by 5 bases, with 14 bases of the junction left unmatched. The CDR3 spells CATSKLGLEGVNNEQFF. The CDR3 DNA is TGTGCCACCAGCAAACTAGGACTAGAAGGGGTTAACAATGAGCAGTTCTTC.

This clonotype was found many times. At one of its ends the junction is not consistent with the germline gene, which may arise from a read error. The gene calls are TRBV5-1 and TRBJ2-7, with D unresolved. The length of the CDR3 is 15 residues. Germline CDR1 SGHRS, CDR2 YFSETQ. The chain's CDR3 is CASSLVAGSSYEQYF. In DNA form, the CDR3 reads TGTGCCAGCAGCTTAGTTGCCGGTTCCTCCTACGAGCAGTACTTC.

In its sample, this clonotype was seen many times. The chain joins TRBV6-2 or TRBV6-3 to TRBJ1-6, with a tentative D call TRBD1 (6 bases). V was cut by 2 bases and J by 8 bases, with 13 bases left in between. The CDR3 runs to 15 residues. CDR1 is MNHEY and CDR2 is SVGEGT in the germline V gene. The CDR3 DNA reads as TGTGCCAGCAGTTACAGGGGGGGGCCGGATTCACCCCTCCACTTT. It yields the protein CASSYRGGPDSPLHF.

This clonotype was found many times. The chain employs TRBV19 and TRBJ1-2; no firm D call. Trimming took off 5 bases at V and 4 bases at J, with 8 bases between the two ends. The germline V gene encodes CDR1 LNHDA and CDR2 SQIVND (reference sequence). CDR3 length: 12 residues. CDR3: CASSLVGYGYTF. CDR3 sequence (DNA): TGTGCCAGTAGTCTAGTTGGCTATGGCTACACCTTC.

Comment on this clonotype: A single base is all that separates this from a far larger clone, so a read error is likely. CDR3 nucleotides: TGTGCCAGCAGTTACTCGAGAGGGGGTGGGCCAGCCTCCTACAATGAGCAGTACTTC. It yields the protein CASSYSRGGGPASYNEQYF. The chain employs TRBV6-2 or TRBV6-3 and TRBJ2-7, with D tentatively TRBD1 (6 bases). The length of the CDR3 is 19 residues. Germline loops: CDR1 MNHEY, CDR2 SVGEGT. Trimming removed 0 bases from V and 7 bases from J, with 28 bases in between.

In its sample, this clonotype was seen many times. The chain recombines TRBV20-1 with TRBJ2-4; the D is unclear. The V gene's germline CDR1 is DFQATT and CDR2 SNEGSKA (reference sequence). This CDR3 is 12 amino acids long. The CDR3 loop reads CSTDDAENIQYF. The CDR3 DNA reads as TGCAGCACGGACGACGCAGAAAACATTCAGTACTTC.

The V and J genes are TRBV2 and TRBJ2-3; D perhaps matches TRBD1 (6 bases). CDR1 and CDR2 from the germline V gene are SNHLY and FYNNEI. V was cut by 7 bases and J by 5 bases, with 16 bases left in between. CDR3 length equals 14 residues. CDR3 sequence: CASMGRGALDTQYF. The CDR3 DNA is TGTGCCAGCATGGGCAGGGGAGCCCTAGATACGCAGTATTTT.

This clonotype qualifies as medium-sized. V usage is TRBV12-3 or TRBV12-4 and J usage is TRBJ2-7; D possibly corresponds to TRBD2 (7 bases). CDR3 length: 13 amino acids. Trimming shortened V by 8 bases and J by 5 bases, and 16 bases separated the two germline ends. The CDR3 spells CASSRGGWDEQYF. The CDR3 DNA sequence: TGTGCCAGCTCCCGCGGGGGCTGGGACGAGCAGTACTTC.

This clonotype was picked up many times. The DNA of the CDR3 is TGTGCCAGCAGTTACTCGAGGGGGCAAGGAGGCTACACCTTC. Its translation is CASSYSRGQGGYTF. The J gene is TRBJ1-2, the V gene TRBV6-5; TRBD1 matches 7 bases. CDR3 length: 14 amino acids. From germline, CDR1 is MNHEY and CDR2 SVGAGI. Unmatched junction bases numbered 6, after V lost 0 bases and J lost 8 bases.

This clonotype was recorded at least ten times. The rearrangement links TRBV20-1 to TRBJ2-5, with D tentatively TRBD1 (6 bases). Deletions cut 3 bases from V and 5 bases from J, with 10 bases between. The germline CDR1 and CDR2 sequences are DFQATT and SNEGSKA (reference sequence). This CDR3 spans 12 amino acids. CDR3 DNA: TGCAGTGCTAGGGGGGCCGGGGAGACCCAGTACTTC. Translation: CSARGAGETQYF.

This clonotype was counted ten times or more. The rearrangement uses TRBV5-6 and TRBJ2-3, with 9 nucleotides matching TRBD2. Germline assignment: CDR1 SGHDT and CDR2 YYEEEE. The CDR3 loop spans 16 amino acids. The V segment lost 3 bases and the J segment 2 bases; nucleotides outside the gene matches: 7. The DNA for the CDR3 is TGTGCCAGCAGCTCAGTAGCGGGAGCATCCACAGATACGCAGTATTTT. This translates into CASSSVAGASTDTQYF.

At least ten counts were recorded for this clonotype. The chain has TRBV4-2 and TRBJ2-2, with 7 bases lining up with TRBD1. This CDR3 has 16 residues. Germline V gene sequence: CDR1 LGHNA, CDR2 YNFKEQ. The V and J ends lost 0 bases and 6 bases, in that order; junction bases with no gene match: 7. In DNA, the CDR3 is TGTGCCAGCAGCCAAGATCAGGGGGTAGATTCCGGGGAGCTGTTTTTT. It translates to CASSQDQGVDSGELFF.

In this sample, this clonotype turned up many times. CDR3 amino acids: CASSKWTRRFSEQYF. Written as DNA, the CDR3 is TGTGCCAGCAGTAAGTGGACTAGAAGGTTTTCCGAGCAGTACTTC. V usage is TRBV28 and J usage is TRBJ2-7; TRBD2 aligns across 7 bases. Germline V gene lookup returns CDR1 MDHEN and CDR2 SYDVKM. V lost 5 bases to trimming and J lost 6 bases; unmatched junction nucleotides: 13. CDR3 length: 15 residues.

This clonotype was counted once. The chain employs TRBV20-1 and TRBJ2-2; 7 positions match TRBD1. This CDR3 region has 16 residues. V was clipped by 3 bases and J by 3 bases; unmatched bases: 10. Germline CDR1 is DFQATT and CDR2 is SNEGSKA (reference sequence). Here the CDR3 DNA reads TGCAGTGCTAGCTCCCGGACAGGCGGGTACACCGGGGAGCTGTTTTTT. Residues: CSASSRTGGYTGELFF.

This clonotype was counted many times. The chain recombines TRBV30 with TRBJ2-7; 8 bases fit TRBD1. Germline lookup yields CDR1 GTSNPN and CDR2 SVGIG (reference sequence). The CDR3 extends over 16 amino acids. J gave up 4 bases and V 2 bases, and 13 bases lay outside the gene matches. CDR3 loop: CAWSRPGAGGRYEQYF. CDR3 sequence (DNA): TGTGCCTGGAGTAGACCAGGGGCAGGGGGCCGTTACGAGCAGTACTTC.

This clonotype was observed a handful of times. It is likely a read error: a sequence one base away is far more abundant. The chain uses TRBV14 and TRBJ2-7; 9 nucleotides agree with TRBD2. Germline V CDR1 and CDR2: SGHDN, FVKESK. Trimming removed 0 bases from V and 7 bases from J; junction bases left unmatched: 16. This CDR3 contains 18 residues. DNA of the CDR3: TGTGCCAGCAGCCAAGAGGGTTTTCTGGCGGGAGGGTACAATGAGCAGTACTTC. Protein: CASSQEGFLAGGYNEQYF.

The sample holds many counts of this clonotype. The rearrangement joins TRBV10-1 to TRBJ2-4, with unresolved D. Germline V gives CDR1 WNHNN, CDR2 SYGVQD (reference sequence). The CDR3 is made up of 15 amino acids. Between the trimmed V and J ends, which lost 0 bases and 2 bases, there was a span of 8 bases. The CDR3 coding sequence is TGCGCCAGCAGTGAGTCGAAAGGGACCAAAAACATTCAGTACTTC. As protein: CASSESKGTKNIQYF.

This chain connects TRBV19 to TRBJ2-7; 12 bases agree with TRBD2. After removal of 3 bases from V and 1 base from J, the junction contained 7 bases not matched to a gene. CDR3 length: 17 amino acids. Germline lookup yields CDR1 LNHDA and CDR2 SQIVND (reference sequence). The DNA of the CDR3 is TGTGCCAGTAGTATGCGGGGAGGACTAGCGGGATCCTACGAGCAGTACTTC. Its protein is CASSMRGGLAGSYEQYF.

This sequence joins TRBV20-1 and TRBJ2-3; 14 nucleotides align to TRBD2. Germline-derived CDR1 and CDR2 are DFQATT and SNEGSKA (reference sequence). This CDR3 comprises 16 residues. V trimming: 3 bases; J trimming: 4 bases; junction bases outside the gene matches: 6. The CDR3 nucleotides read TGCAGTGCTAGGCGACTAGCGGGGGGGCCACCAGATACGCAGTATTTT. Its protein is CSARRLAGGPPDTQYF.

The genes are TRBV27 and TRBJ1-4; 8 nucleotides align to TRBD1. CDR1 MNHEY and CDR2 SMNVEV come from the germline V gene (reference sequence). This CDR3 has 14 residues. The J segment lost 12 bases and the V segment lost 3 bases, leaving 9 bases of the junction unmatched. Here the CDR3 reads CASSFAFDRGELFF. DNA of the CDR3: TGTGCCAGCAGTTTTGCATTTGACAGGGGTGAACTGTTTTTT.

This clonotype was observed many times. The rearrangement uses TRBV28 and TRBJ1-1; 10 nucleotides line up with TRBD1. Germline loops: CDR1 MDHEN, CDR2 SYDVKM. Trimming took 5 bases from V and 11 from J; bases not matched to a gene: 17. The CDR3 covers 16 residues. In DNA, the CDR3 is TGTGCCAGCAGTCAAACCGGGACAGGGGCCGCCACCGGGGCTTTCTTT. Protein: CASSQTGTGAATGAFF.

This chain uses TRBV9 with TRBJ1-5, with TRBD1 identical over 9 bases. The V gene end was trimmed by 0 bases and the J gene end by 4 bases; junction bases not matched to a gene: 8. The CDR3 spans 17 residues. Germline loops: CDR1 SGDLS, CDR2 YYNGEE. The CDR3 loop reads CASSVEEGTGSNQPQHF. The CDR3, as DNA: TGTGCCAGCAGCGTAGAGGAGGGGACAGGGTCGAATCAGCCCCAGCATTTT. Looking up the rest from reference TRBV9 and TRBJ1-5 gives the full variable domain: DSGVTQTPKHLITATGQRVTLRCSPRSGDLSVYWYQQSLDQGLQFLIQYYNGEERAKGNILERFSAQQFPDLHSELNLSSLELGDSALYFCASSVEEGTGSNQPQHFGDGTRLSIL.

This clonotype was found a few times. The V and J genes are TRBV27 and TRBJ2-4, with D possibly matching TRBD1 (6 bases). In germline, CDR1 is MNHEY, CDR2 SMNVEV (reference sequence). The CDR3 loop spans 14 amino acids. The V and J ends lost 9 bases and 9 bases respectively, with 21 bases between them. The CDR3 bases are TGTGCCAGAGCCCCCTTCAGGGGACACGGCATTCAGTACTTC. It yields the protein CARAPFRGHGIQYF.